This T cell receptor (beta chain) was identified in a study of shared clonotypes between healthy human individuals. The germline CDR1 and CDR2 sequences are MGHRA and YSYEKL. The CDR3 sequence is 14 residues long. Trimming at V came to 4 bases and at J to 11 bases, leaving 9 bases not matched to a gene. Sequenced by immunoSEQ multiplex PCR; TCRdb stores in-frame clones only, minus some. The sample lists about 960,000 clones, around 80% seen once, with over 1.3% in the top ten. This chain connects TRBV4-1 to TRBJ1-1; 11 bases agree with TRBD1. The specimen sequenced was memory CD4+ T cells sorted from blood. The subset was: CD45RA-negative fraction. This clonotype was sampled from a man between 18 and 29 years old in good health. DNA of the CDR3: TGCGCCAGCAGCCCACCCGGACAGGGGGCTCGGGCTTTCTTT. Protein sequence: CASSPPGQGARAFF.